Described below is a single T cell receptor (beta chain) sequence and its context. Its specificity is unknown. An end of the junction does not agree with germline; a read error may underlie this. This sample is part of a study of identical twins' blood T cells. Study-level results: Twins shared more top CDR3 clonotypes than unrelated donors did.

TCRdb reprocessed the 5' RACE reads via MiXCR and lists one record per CDR3 protein. Counted here are roughly 340,000 distinct CDR3 sequences, over 25% occurring once; the ten biggest clones make up 6.1%. The CDR3 has 15 amino acids. CDR1 and CDR2 from the germline V gene are SNHLY and FYNNEI. Specimen: PBMCs. This receptor was taken from a woman aged 18 to 55 in good health. The V call is TRBV2, the J call TRBJ1-6; D gene unclear. DNA of the CDR3: TGTACCAGCACGGATCCGGGAACCTATAATTCACCCCTCCACTTT. Translated, it gives CTSTDPGTYNSPLHF.